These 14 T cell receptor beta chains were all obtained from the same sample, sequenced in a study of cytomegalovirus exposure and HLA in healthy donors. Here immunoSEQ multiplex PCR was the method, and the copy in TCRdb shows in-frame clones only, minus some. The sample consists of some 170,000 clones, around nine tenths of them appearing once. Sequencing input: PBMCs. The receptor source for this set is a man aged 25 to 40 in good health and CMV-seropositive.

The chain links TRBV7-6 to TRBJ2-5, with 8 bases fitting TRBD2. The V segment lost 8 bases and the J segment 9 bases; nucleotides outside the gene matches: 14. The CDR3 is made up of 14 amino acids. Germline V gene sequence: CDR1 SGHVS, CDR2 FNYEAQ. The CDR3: CASSAPGLGRAQYF. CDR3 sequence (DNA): TGTGCCAGCTCGGCGCCCGGTCTCGGGAGGGCCCAGTACTTC.

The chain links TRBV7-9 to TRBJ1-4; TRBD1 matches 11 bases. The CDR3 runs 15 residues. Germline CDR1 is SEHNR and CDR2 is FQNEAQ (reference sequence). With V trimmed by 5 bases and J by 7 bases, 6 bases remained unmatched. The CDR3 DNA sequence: TGTGCCAGCAGCCCAGGGACAGGGGGGAGTGAAAAACTGTTTTTT. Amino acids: CASSPGTGGSEKLFF. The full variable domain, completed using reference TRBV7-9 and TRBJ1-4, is DTGVSQNPRHKITKRGQNVTFRCDPISEHNRLYWYRQTLGQGPEFLTYFQNEAQLEKSRLLSDRFSAERPKGSFSTLEIQRTEQGDSAMYLCASSPGTGGSEKLFFGSGTQLSVL.

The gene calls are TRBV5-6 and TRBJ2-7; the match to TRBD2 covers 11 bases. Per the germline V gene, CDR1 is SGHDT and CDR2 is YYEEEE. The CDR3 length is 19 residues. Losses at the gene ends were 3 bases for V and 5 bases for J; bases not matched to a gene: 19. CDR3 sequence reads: CASSSPRRVSGRVRNEQYF. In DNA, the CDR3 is TGTGCCAGCAGCTCGCCCCGGAGGGTTAGCGGGAGGGTTCGGAACGAGCAGTACTTC.

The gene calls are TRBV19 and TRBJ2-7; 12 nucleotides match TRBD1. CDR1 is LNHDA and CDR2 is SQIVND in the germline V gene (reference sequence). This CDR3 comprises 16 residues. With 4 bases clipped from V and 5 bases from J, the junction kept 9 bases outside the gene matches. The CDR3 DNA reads TGTGCCAGTAGTAAAGCCGGGACAGGGGGCACGGACGAGCAGTACTTC. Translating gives CASSKAGTGGTDEQYF. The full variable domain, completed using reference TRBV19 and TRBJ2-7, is DGGITQSPKYLFRKEGQNVTLSCEQNLNHDAMYWYRQDPGQGLRLIYYSQIVNDFQKGDIAEGYSVSREKKESFPLTVTSAQKNPTAFYLCASSKAGTGGTDEQYFGPGTRLTVT.

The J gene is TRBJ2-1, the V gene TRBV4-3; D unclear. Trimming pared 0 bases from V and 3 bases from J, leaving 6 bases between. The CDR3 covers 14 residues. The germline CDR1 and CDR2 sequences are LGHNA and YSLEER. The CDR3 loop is CASSQEFSYNEQFF. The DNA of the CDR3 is TGCGCCAGCAGCCAAGAATTTAGCTACAATGAGCAGTTCTTC.

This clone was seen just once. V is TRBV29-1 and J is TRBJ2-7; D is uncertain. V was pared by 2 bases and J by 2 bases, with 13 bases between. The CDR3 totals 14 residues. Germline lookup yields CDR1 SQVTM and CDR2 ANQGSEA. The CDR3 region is CSVEQSGPTYEQYF. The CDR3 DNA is TGCAGCGTTGAACAGTCAGGTCCAACCTACGAGCAGTACTTC.

For the CDR3, the DNA is TGTGCCAGCAGCTTTCAACAGGAGGGGGCTTTCTTT. This sequence encodes CASSFQQEGAFF. The rearrangement uses TRBV7-3 and TRBJ1-1; D perhaps matches TRBD1 (5 bases). The CDR3 extends over 12 amino acids. Germline lookup yields CDR1 SGHTA and CDR2 FQGTGA. Between the trimmed V and J ends, which lost 3 bases and 11 bases, there was a span of 13 bases.

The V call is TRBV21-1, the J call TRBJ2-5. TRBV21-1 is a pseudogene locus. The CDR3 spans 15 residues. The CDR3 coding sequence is TGTGCCAGCAGCAAAGATTTGTGGGATCAAGAGACCCAGTACTTC. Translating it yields CASSKDLWDQETQYF.

The CDR3 DNA is TGTGCCAGCAGCACCCGGGACAGGGTTAACTATGGCTACACCTTC. Amino acids: CASSTRDRVNYGYTF. The V call is TRBV7-3, the J call TRBJ1-2; 9 nucleotides match TRBD1. The CDR3 is 15 residues long. The trim removed 5 bases at V and 1 base at J, leaving 5 bases unmatched. Germline V gene lookup returns CDR1 SGHTA and CDR2 FQGTGA.

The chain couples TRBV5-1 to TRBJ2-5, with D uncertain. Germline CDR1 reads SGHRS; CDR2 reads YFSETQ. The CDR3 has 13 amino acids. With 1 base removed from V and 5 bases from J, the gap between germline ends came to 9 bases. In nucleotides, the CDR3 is TGCGCCAGCAGCTTGTCAGGAAAGGAGACCCAGTACTTC. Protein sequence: CASSLSGKETQYF.

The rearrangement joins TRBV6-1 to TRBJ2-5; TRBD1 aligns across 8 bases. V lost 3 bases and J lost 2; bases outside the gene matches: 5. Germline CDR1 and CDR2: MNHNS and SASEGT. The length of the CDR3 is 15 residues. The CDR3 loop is CASSDPGQGQETQYF. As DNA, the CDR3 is TGTGCCAGCAGTGACCCAGGACAGGGACAAGAGACCCAGTACTTC.

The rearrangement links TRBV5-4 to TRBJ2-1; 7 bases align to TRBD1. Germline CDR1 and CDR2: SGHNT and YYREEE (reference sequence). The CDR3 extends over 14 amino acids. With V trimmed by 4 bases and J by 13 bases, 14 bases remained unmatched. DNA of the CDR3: TGTGCCAGCAGCCCTGAACTCGACAGGGTTGGACAGTTCTTC. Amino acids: CASSPELDRVGQFF.

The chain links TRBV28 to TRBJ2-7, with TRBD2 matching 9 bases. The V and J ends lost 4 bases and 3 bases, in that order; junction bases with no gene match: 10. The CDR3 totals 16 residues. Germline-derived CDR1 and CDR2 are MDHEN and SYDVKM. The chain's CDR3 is CASSSPRLAAYYEQYF. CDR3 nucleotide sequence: TGTGCCAGCAGTTCACCACGACTAGCGGCATACTACGAGCAGTACTTC.

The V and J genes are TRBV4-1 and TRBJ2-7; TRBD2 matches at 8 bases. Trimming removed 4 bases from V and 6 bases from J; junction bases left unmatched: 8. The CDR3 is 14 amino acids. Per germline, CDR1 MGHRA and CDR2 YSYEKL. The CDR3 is CASSPSGRGSEQYF. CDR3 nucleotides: TGCGCCAGCAGCCCTTCCGGGAGGGGGTCCGAGCAGTACTTC.